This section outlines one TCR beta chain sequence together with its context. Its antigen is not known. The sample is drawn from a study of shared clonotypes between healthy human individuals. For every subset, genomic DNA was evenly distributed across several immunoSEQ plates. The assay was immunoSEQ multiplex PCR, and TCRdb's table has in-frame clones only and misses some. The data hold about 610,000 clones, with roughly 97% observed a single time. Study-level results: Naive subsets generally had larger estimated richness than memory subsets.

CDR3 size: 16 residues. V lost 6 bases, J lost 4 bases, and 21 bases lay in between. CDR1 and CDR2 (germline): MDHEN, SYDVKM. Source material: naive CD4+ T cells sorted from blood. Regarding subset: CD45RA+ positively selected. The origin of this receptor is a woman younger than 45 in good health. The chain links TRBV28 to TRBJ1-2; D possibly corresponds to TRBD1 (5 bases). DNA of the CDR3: TGTGCCAGCAGCGTAATTTACCAGCTTGGGGGCTATGGCTACACCTTC. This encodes CASSVIYQLGGYGYTF.